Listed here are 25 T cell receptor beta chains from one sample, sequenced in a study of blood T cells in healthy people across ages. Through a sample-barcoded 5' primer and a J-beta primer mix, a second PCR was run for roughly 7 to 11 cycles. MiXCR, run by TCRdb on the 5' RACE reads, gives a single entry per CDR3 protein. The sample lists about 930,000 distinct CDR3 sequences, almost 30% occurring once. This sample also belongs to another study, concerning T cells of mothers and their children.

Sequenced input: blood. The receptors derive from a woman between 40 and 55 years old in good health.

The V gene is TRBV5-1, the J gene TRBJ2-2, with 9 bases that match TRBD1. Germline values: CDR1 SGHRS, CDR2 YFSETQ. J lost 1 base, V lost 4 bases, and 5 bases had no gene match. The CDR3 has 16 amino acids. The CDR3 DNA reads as TGCGCCAGCAGCCCGGACAGGGGAATGAACACCGGGGAGCTGTTTTTT. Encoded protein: CASSPDRGMNTGELFF.

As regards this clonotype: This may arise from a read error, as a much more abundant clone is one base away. CDR3 DNA: TGTGCCGGCAGCCTCCCGGGGACAGGGGGACTCGAGCAGTACTTC. Amino acids: CAGSLPGTGGLEQYF. The chain couples TRBV12-3 or TRBV12-4 to TRBJ2-5, with TRBD1 matching 11 bases. Gene TRBJ2-7 matches the end of the DNA better, so the J call may be wrong. This CDR3 is built from 15 residues.

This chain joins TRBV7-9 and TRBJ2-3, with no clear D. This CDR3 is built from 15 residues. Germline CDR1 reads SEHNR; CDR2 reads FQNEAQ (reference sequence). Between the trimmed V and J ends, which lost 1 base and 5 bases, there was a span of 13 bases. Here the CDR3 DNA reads TGTGCCAGCAGCTTAGAGGCTGGGGTGAGAGATACGCAGTATTTT. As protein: CASSLEAGVRDTQYF.

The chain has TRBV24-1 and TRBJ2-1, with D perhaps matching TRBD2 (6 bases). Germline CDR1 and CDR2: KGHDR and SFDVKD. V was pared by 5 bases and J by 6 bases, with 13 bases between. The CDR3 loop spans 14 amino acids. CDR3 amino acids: CATSGAGGVNEQFF. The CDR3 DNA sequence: TGTGCCACCAGTGGGGCCGGGGGTGTCAATGAGCAGTTCTTC.

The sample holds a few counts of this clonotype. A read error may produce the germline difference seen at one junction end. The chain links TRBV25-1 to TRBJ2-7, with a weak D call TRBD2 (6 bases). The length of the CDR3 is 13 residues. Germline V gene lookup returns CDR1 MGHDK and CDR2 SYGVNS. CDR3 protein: CASSVNPGPGLVF. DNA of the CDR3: TGTGCCAGCAGTGTCAATCCCGGACCGGGACTTGTCTTC.

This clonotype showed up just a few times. The CDR3 reads CAITPGGLSYEQYF. The CDR3, as DNA: TGTGCCATCACTCCGGGGGGCCTCTCCTACGAGCAGTACTTC. The chain joins TRBV10-3 to TRBJ2-7, with D possibly TRBD2 on 7 matching bases. V was pared by 7 bases and J by 0 bases, with 13 bases between. Germline assignment: CDR1 ENHRY and CDR2 SYGVKD. CDR3 length equals 14 residues.

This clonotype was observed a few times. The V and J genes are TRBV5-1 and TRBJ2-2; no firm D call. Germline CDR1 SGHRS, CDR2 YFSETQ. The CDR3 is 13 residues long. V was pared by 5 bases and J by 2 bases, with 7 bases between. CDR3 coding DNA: TGCGCCAGCAGACCGACCAACACCGGGGAGCTGTTTTTT. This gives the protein CASRPTNTGELFF.

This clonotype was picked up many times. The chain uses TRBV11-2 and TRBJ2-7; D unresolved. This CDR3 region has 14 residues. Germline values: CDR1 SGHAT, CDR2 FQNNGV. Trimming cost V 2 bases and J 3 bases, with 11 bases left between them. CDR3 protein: CASSLPPQIYEQYF. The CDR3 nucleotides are TGTGCCAGCAGCTTACCCCCCCAAATCTACGAGCAGTACTTC.

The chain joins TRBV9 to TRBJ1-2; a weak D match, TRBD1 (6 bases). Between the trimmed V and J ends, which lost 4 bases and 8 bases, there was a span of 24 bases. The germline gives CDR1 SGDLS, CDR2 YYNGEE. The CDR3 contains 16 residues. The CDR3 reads CASSPRSEGGLGGYTF. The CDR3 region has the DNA TGTGCCAGCAGCCCACGCTCTGAGGGGGGGCTAGGGGGCTACACCTTC.

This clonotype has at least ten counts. The CDR3 DNA reads TGTGCCAGCAGCCTCAGCCAACTAGCCAAAAACATTCAGTACTTC. Translating gives CASSLSQLAKNIQYF. V gene TRBV7-2 combines with J gene TRBJ2-4, with D unclear. This CDR3 region has 15 residues. Trimming shortened V by 5 bases and J by 0 bases, and 11 bases separated the two germline ends. Germline V CDR1 and CDR2: SGHTA, FQGNSA.

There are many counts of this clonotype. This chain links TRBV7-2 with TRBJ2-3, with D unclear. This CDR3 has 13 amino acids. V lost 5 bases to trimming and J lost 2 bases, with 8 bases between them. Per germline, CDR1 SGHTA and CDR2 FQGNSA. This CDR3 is CASSLQVTDTQYF. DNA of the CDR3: TGTGCCAGCAGCCTACAAGTCACAGATACGCAGTATTTT.

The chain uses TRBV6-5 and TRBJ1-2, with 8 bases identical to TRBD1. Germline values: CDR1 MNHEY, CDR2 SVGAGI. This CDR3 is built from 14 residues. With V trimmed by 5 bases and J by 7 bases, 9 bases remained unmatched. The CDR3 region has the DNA TGTGCCAGCAGTCCACAGGGGGGGAAGGGTGGCTACACCTTC. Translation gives CASSPQGGKGGYTF.

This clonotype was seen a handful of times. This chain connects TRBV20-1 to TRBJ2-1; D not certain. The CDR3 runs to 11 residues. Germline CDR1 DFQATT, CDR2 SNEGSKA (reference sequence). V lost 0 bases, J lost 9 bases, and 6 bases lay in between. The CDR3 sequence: CSARDQAEQFF. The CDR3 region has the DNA TGCAGTGCTAGAGACCAGGCTGAGCAGTTCTTC.

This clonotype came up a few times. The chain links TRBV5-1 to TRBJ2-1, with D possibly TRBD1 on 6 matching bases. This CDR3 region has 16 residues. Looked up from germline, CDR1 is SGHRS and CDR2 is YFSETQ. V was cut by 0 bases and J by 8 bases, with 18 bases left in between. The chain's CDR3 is CASSLAGETLGDEQFF. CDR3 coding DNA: TGCGCCAGCAGCTTGGCAGGGGAAACTCTAGGGGATGAGCAGTTCTTC. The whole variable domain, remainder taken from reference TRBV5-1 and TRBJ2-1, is KAGVTQTPRYLIKTRGQQVTLSCSPISGHRSVSWYQQTPGQGLQFLFEYFSETQRNKGNFPGRFSGRQFSNSRSEMNVSTLELGDSALYLCASSLAGETLGDEQFFGPGTRLTVL.

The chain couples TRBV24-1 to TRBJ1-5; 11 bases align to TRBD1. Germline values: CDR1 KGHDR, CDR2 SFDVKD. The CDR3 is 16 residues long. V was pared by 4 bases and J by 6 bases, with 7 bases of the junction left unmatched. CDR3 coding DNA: TGTGCCACCAGTGACCCTGGGACAGGGGGAACTCAGCCCCAGCATTTT. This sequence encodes CATSDPGTGGTQPQHF.

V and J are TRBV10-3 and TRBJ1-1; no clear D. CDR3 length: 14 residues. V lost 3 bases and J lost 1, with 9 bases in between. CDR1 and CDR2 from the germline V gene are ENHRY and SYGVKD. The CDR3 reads CAISEISENTEAFF. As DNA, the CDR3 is TGTGCCATCAGTGAAATCAGCGAGAACACTGAAGCTTTCTTT.

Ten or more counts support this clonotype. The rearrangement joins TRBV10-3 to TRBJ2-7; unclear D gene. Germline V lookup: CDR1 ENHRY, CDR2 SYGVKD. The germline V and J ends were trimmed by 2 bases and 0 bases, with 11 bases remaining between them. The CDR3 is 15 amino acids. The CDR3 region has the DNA TGTGCCATCAGTGAGAGAAGCCTGAGCTCCTACGAGCAGTACTTC. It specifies CAISERSLSSYEQYF.

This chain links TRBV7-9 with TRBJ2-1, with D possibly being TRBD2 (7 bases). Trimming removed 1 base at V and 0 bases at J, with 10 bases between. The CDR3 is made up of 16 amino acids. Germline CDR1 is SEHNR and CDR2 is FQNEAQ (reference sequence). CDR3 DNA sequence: TGTGCCAGCAGCTTAGTGAGGGGGGGCTCCTACAATGAGCAGTTCTTC. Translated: CASSLVRGGSYNEQFF.

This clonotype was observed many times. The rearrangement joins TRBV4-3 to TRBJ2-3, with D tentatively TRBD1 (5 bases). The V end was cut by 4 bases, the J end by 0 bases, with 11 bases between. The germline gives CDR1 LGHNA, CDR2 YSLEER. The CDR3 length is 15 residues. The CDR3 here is CASSRDGQSTDTQYF. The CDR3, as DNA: TGCGCCAGCAGCCGAGACGGACAAAGCACAGATACGCAGTATTTT.

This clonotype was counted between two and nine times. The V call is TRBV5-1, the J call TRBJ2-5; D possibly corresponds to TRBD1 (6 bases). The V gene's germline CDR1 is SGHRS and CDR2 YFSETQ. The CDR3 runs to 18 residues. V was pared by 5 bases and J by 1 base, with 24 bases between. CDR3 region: CASRRTGSTSLRQETQYF. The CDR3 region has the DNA TGCGCCAGCAGACGTACAGGGAGCACTTCCCTCCGCCAAGAGACCCAGTACTTC.

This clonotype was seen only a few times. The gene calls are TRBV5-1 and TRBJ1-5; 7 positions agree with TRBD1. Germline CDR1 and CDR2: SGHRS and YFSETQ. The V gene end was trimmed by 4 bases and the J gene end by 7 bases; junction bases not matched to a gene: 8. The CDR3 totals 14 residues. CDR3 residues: CASSPGGMGQPQHF. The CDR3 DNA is TGCGCCAGCAGCCCAGGGGGGATGGGGCAGCCCCAGCATTTT.

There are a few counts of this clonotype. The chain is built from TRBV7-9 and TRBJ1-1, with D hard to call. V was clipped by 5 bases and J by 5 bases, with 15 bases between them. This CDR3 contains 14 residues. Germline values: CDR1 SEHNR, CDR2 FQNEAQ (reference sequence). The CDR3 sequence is CASSPSGKRTEAFF. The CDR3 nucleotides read TGTGCCAGCAGCCCAAGCGGGAAGCGGACTGAAGCTTTCTTT.

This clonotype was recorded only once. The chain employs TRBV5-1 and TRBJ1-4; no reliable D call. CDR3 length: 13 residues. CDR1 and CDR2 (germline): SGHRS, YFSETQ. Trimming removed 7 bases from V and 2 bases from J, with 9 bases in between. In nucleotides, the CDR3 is TGCGCCAGCTCACCGGGGACTAATGAAAAACTGTTTTTT. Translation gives CASSPGTNEKLFF.

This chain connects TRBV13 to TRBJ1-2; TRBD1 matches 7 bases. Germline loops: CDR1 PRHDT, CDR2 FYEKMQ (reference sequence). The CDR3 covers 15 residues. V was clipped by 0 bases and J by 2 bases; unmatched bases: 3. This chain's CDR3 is CASSLGLTGNYGYTF. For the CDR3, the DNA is TGTGCCAGCAGCTTAGGCCTGACAGGGAACTATGGCTACACCTTC.

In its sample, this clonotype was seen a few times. CDR3 region: CASMRTANTEAFF. The CDR3 DNA follows: TGCGCCAGCATGAGGACAGCGAACACTGAAGCTTTCTTT. The chain is built from TRBV5-1 and TRBJ1-1; TRBD1 is a possible D gene (6 bases). Germline V lookup: CDR1 SGHRS, CDR2 YFSETQ. The V gene lost 6 bases and the J gene lost 1 base, with 10 bases spanning the gap. This CDR3 has 13 residues.